This is a list of T cell receptor beta chains from one sample in a study of T cell repertoires in cytomegalovirus infection. TCRdb re-called the reads through MiXCR, storing one row per CDR3 protein. The sample shows hundreds of thousands of distinct CDR3 sequences, 15% to 20% of them seen only once. Sequencing was done on a sample of PBMCs. The receptors stem from a human donor in good health (CMV status not recorded). Some clones in this sample may be carry-over from other donors' samples. Both conserved end residues are part of each CDR3. The order of the fields is clone size, J gene, V gene, D gene, CDR3 protein, CDR3 DNA. A D gene is named only where the DNA matches it firmly. The size of a clone is reported for some rows only, either as once, few or many, or as a class for expanded clones.

.,TRBJ1-6,TRBV23-1,TRBD1,CASSRTGGNNSPLHF,TGCGCCAGCAGTCGGACAGGGGGAAACAATTCACCCCTCCACTTT
few,TRBJ2-5,TRBV11-2,.,CASSLGAGSTQETQYF,TGTGCCAGCAGCTTAGGAGCAGGTTCAACTCAAGAGACCCAGTACTTC
.,TRBJ1-1,TRBV2,TRBD1,CASVPRDRKNTEAFF,TGTGCCAGTGTCCCCCGGGACAGAAAGAACACTGAAGCTTTCTTT
few,TRBJ1-5,TRBV2,.,CASSEGSRNQPQHF,TGTGCCAGCAGTGAGGGGTCGCGCAATCAGCCCCAGCATTTT
.,TRBJ1-2,TRBV6-2/TRBV6-3,.,CASSYGNQGYTF,TGTGCCAGCAGTTACGGGAACCAGGGCTACACCTTC
.,TRBJ1-4,TRBV2,TRBD1,CASKDRAATNEKLFF,TGTGCCAGCAAAGACAGGGCCGCAACTAATGAAAAACTGTTTTTT
.,TRBJ1-2,TRBV5-6,.,CASSPNPGGGGYTF,TGTGCCAGCAGCCCTAATCCGGGAGGCGGAGGCTACACCTTT
few,TRBJ1-1,TRBV10-2,.,CASSASWNTEAFF,TGCGCCAGCAGCGCCTCTTGGAACACTGAAGCTTTCTTT
.,TRBJ2-1,TRBV18,TRBD1,CASSPTPTGENEQFF,TGTGCCAGCTCTCCGACACCGACAGGGGAAAATGAGCAGTTCTTC
.,TRBJ2-5,TRBV4-2,.,CASSQEEAPGTQYF,TGTGCCAGCAGCCAGGAGGAAGCCCCAGGGACCCAGTACTTC
many,TRBJ1-2,TRBV20-1,.,CSARGTASAYGYTF,TGCAGTGCACGGGGGACCGCCTCCGCTTATGGCTACACCTTC
few,TRBJ2-7,TRBV20-1,.,CSAEARQTLAYEQYF,TGCAGTGCCGAGGCCAGGCAGACCCTGGCCTACGAGCAGTACTTC
few,TRBJ1-6,TRBV6-5,.,CASSYSGARSPLHF,TGTGCCAGCAGTTACTCGGGGGCAAGGTCACCCCTCCACTTT
few,TRBJ2-3,TRBV4-2,TRBD2,CASSQAPSGAGFTDTQYF,TGTGCCAGCAGCCAAGCCCCTAGCGGGGCTGGATTCACAGATACGCAGTATTTT
once,TRBJ2-7,TRBV4-1,.,CASSLRQQGNEQYF,TGCGCCAGCAGCCTCAGACAACAGGGCAACGAGCAGTACTTC
many,TRBJ2-3,TRBV27,.,CASSLSTSTDTQYF,TGTGCCAGCAGTTTATCCACAAGCACAGATACGCAGTATTTT
.,TRBJ1-1,TRBV28,TRBD1,CASSSGQVHTEAFF,TGTGCCAGCAGTTCGGGACAGGTGCACACTGAAGCTTTCTTT
.,TRBJ1-3,TRBV20-1,TRBD1,CSARGPGTDSGNTIYF,TGCAGTGCTAGAGGCCCGGGGACAGACTCTGGAAACACCATATATTTT
.,TRBJ2-5,TRBV6-2/TRBV6-3,TRBD1,CASRLPPGQGSETQYF,TGTGCCAGCCGCCTACCACCGGGACAGGGCTCAGAGACCCAGTACTTC
.,TRBJ1-2,TRBV18,TRBD1,CASSPQDRGYGYTF,TGTGCCAGCTCACCCCAGGACAGGGGTTATGGCTACACCTTC
few,TRBJ1-2,TRBV27,.,CASSLNDSPYGYTF,TGTGCCAGCAGTCTTAACGACAGTCCCTATGGCTACACCTTC
few,TRBJ1-1,TRBV7-3,.,CASSFTGYTEAFF,TGTGCCAGCAGCTTTACAGGTTACACTGAAGCTTTCTTT
many,TRBJ1-5,TRBV6-5,TRBD1,CASRNGQGGSPQHF,TGTGCCAGCAGAAACGGACAGGGGGGTTCCCCCCAGCATTTT
once,TRBJ1-6,TRBV12-3/TRBV12-4,.,CASSLSVYSTYNSPLHF,TGTGCCAGCAGTTTATCTGTTTACAGTACCTATAATTCACCCCTCCACTTT
many,TRBJ1-1,TRBV6-2/TRBV6-3,TRBD1,CASRSGQLNTEAFF,TGTGCCAGCAGATCGGGACAGTTGAACACTGAAGCTTTCTTT
.,TRBJ1-4,TRBV28,TRBD1,CASSPEGAANEKLFF,TGTGCCAGCAGTCCCGAGGGGGCGGCTAATGAAAAACTGTTTTTT
many,TRBJ2-5,TRBV7-8,TRBD1,CASSPRTGQETQYF,TGTGCCAGCAGCCCCCGGACAGGGCAAGAGACCCAGTACTTC
.,TRBJ2-5,TRBV20-1,TRBD1,CSARNIGGLETQYF,TGCAGTGCTAGAAATATAGGGGGCCTGGAGACCCAGTACTTC
many,TRBJ2-2,TRBV7-2,TRBD1,CASSFRPGTGGRNTGELFF,TGTGCCAGCAGCTTCCGACCCGGGACAGGGGGAAGGAACACCGGGGAGCTGTTTTTT
few,TRBJ1-2,TRBV4-2,.,CASSQEGAGNYGYTF,TGTGCCAGCAGCCAAGAAGGGGCGGGAAACTATGGCTACACCTTC
.,TRBJ1-5,TRBV6-6,.,CASTSGKLDQPQHF,TGTGCCAGCACCTCAGGGAAACTGGATCAGCCCCAGCATTTT
many,TRBJ1-1,TRBV7-2,.,CASSRLTGRSTEAFF,TGTGCCAGCAGCCGCCTCACAGGGAGAAGCACTGAAGCTTTCTTT
few,TRBJ2-1,TRBV12-3/TRBV12-4,TRBD1,CASSLARDRLYNEQFF,TGTGCCAGCAGTTTAGCGCGGGACAGGTTATACAATGAGCAGTTCTTC
.,TRBJ2-7,TRBV2,.,CASVGDPYEQYF,TGTGCCAGCGTCGGCGACCCCTACGAGCAGTACTTC
.,TRBJ2-3,TRBV4-1,.,CASSHVGTDTQYF,TGCGCCAGCAGCCATGTGGGCACAGATACGCAGTATTTT
few,TRBJ1-2,TRBV20-1,.,CSAEKPATYGYTF,TGCAGTGCTGAAAAACCAGCTACCTATGGCTACACCTTC
.,TRBJ1-3,TRBV6-2/TRBV6-3,.,CASSHGTDASRTFSGNTIYF,TGTGCCAGCAGTCATGGCACAGACGCCAGCCGAACCTTCTCTGGAAACACCATATATTTT
many,TRBJ1-1,TRBV6-2/TRBV6-3,.,CASNQVSRGTEAFF,TGTGCCAGCAATCAGGTTTCGCGAGGAACTGAAGCTTTCTTT
few,TRBJ2-3,TRBV4-1,.,CASSPRASVTGDTQYF,TGCGCCAGCAGCCCAAGGGCCAGTGTTACCGGGGATACGCAGTATTTT
many,TRBJ1-4,TRBV28,TRBD1,CASSPRDRKNEKLFF,TGTGCCAGCAGTCCGCGGGACAGGAAGAATGAAAAACTGTTTTTT
.,TRBJ1-1,TRBV28,TRBD1,CASSLWGQAKNTEAFF,TGTGCCAGCAGTTTGTGGGGACAGGCTAAGAACACTGAAGCTTTCTTT
many,TRBJ2-5,TRBV28,.,CASSFSQGMRETQYF,TGTGCCAGCAGTTTTAGTCAGGGGATGAGGGAGACCCAGTACTTC
many,TRBJ2-3,TRBV12-3/TRBV12-4,TRBD1,CASSLRQGAEDTQYF,TGTGCCAGCAGTTTAAGGCAGGGGGCCGAAGATACGCAGTATTTT
.,TRBJ1-1,TRBV27,TRBD1,CASSQQGVYTEAFF,TGTGCCAGCAGTCAACAGGGGGTTTACACTGAAGCTTTCTTT
.,TRBJ1-2,TRBV18,.,CASSYSEGDLNYGYTF,TGTGCCAGCTCATACTCGGAAGGAGATCTTAACTATGGCTACACCTTC